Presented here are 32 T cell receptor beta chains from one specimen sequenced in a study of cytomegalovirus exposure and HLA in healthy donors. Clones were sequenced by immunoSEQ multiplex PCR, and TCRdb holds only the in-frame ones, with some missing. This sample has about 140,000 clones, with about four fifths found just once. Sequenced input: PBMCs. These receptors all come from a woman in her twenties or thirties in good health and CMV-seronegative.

The CDR3 region has the DNA TGTGCCAGCAGTGAAAATCGATTACAGGGAAGGAAAAATCAGCCCCAGCATTTT. Translation: CASSENRLQGRKNQPQHF. The chain joins TRBV2 to TRBJ1-5; D possibly corresponds to TRBD1 (6 bases). Germline CDR1 is SNHLY and CDR2 is FYNNEI. The V end lost 2 bases, the J end lost 4 bases, and 21 bases lay between the germline ends. The CDR3 runs to 18 residues.

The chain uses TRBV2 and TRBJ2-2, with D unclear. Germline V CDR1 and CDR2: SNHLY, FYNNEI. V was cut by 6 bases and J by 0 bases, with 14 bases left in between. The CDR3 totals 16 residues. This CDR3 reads CASSIEAIANTGELFF. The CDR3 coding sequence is TGTGCCAGCAGCATCGAGGCTATCGCGAACACCGGGGAGCTGTTTTTT.

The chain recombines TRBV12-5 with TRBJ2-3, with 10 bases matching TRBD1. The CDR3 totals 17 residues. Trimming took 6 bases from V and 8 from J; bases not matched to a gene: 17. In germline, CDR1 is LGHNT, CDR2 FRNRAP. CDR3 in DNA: TGTGCTAGTGGAACCCGCGGGACAGGGGACAACCCAGGTACGCAGTATTTT. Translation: CASGTRGTGDNPGTQYF.

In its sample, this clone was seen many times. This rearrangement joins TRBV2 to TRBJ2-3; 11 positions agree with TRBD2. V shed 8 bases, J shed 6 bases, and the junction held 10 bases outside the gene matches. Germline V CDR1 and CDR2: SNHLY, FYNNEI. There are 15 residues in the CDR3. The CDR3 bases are TGTGCCAGCGATACTAGCGGGGGCGCCTTTGATACGCAGTATTTT. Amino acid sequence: CASDTSGGAFDTQYF.

The CDR3 DNA reads TGTGCCAGCAGCGCAGCGAATAGGAATACGGAGCAGTTCTTC. Its translation is CASSAANRNTEQFF. V gene TRBV11-2 combines with J gene TRBJ2-1; D is unresolved. CDR3 length equals 14 residues. CDR1 and CDR2 (germline): SGHAT, FQNNGV. Trimming left V 5 bases short and J 10 bases short, with 18 bases between. Full variable domain (missing parts from reference TRBV11-2 and TRBJ2-1): EAGVAQSPRYKIIEKRQSVAFWCNPISGHATLYWYQQILGQGPKLLIQFQNNGVVDDSQLPKDRFSAERLKGVDSTLKIQPAKLEDSAVYLCASSAANRNTEQFFGPGTRLTVL.

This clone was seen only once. CDR3 sequence reads: CASSLRDLADTQYF. The CDR3 DNA sequence: TGTGCCAGCAGCTTAAGAGATCTCGCAGATACGCAGTATTTT. The V call is TRBV7-3, the J call TRBJ2-3; no clear D gene. Germline V gene data show CDR1 as SGHTA and CDR2 as FQGTGA. Trimming removed 1 base from V and 4 bases from J, with 9 bases in between. The CDR3 extends over 14 amino acids.

This CDR3 is CASSFYETSTDTQYF. Written as DNA, the CDR3 is TGTGCCAGCAGCTTTTACGAGACTAGCACAGATACGCAGTATTTT. The V call is TRBV5-6, the J call TRBJ2-3; D is undetermined. With 2 bases removed from V and 0 bases from J, the gap between germline ends came to 10 bases. Germline V gives CDR1 SGHDT, CDR2 YYEEEE. The CDR3 runs 15 residues. The complete variable domain, with remaining parts taken from reference TRBV5-6 and TRBJ2-3, reads DAGVTQSPTHLIKTRGQQVTLRCSPKSGHDTVSWYQQALGQGPQFIFQYYEEEERQRGNFPDRFSGHQFPNYSSELNVNALLLGDSALYLCASSFYETSTDTQYFGPGTRLTVL.

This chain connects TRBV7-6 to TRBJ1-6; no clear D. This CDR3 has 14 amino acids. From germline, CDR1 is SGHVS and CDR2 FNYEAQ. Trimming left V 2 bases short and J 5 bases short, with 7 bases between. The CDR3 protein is CASSLLPDNSPLHF. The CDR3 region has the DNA TGTGCCAGCAGCTTACTCCCGGATAATTCACCCCTCCACTTT. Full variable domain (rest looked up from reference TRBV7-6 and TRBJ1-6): GAGVSQSPRYKVTKRGQDVALRCDPISGHVSLYWYRQALGQGPEFLTYFNYEAQQDKSGLPNDRFSAERPEGSISTLTIQRTEQRDSAMYRCASSLLPDNSPLHFGNGTRLTVT.

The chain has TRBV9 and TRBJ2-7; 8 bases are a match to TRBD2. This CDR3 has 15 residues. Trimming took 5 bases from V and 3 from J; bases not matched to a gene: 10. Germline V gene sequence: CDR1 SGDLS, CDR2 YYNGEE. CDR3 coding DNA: TGTGCCAGCAGTTGGGGGAGCGGGGGAGTCTACGAGCAGTACTTC. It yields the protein CASSWGSGGVYEQYF.

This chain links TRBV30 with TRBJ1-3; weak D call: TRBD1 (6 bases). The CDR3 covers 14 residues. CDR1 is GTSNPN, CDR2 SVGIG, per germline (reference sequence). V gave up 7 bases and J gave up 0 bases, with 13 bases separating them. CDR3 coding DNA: TGTGCCTCACAGGGCACATACTCTGGAAACACCATATATTTT. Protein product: CASQGTYSGNTIYF.

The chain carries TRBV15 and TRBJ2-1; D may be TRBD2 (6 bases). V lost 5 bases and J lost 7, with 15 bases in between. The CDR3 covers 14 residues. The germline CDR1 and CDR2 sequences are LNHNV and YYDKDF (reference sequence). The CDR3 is CATSPRAGGNEQFF. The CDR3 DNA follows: TGTGCCACCAGCCCGAGGGCCGGAGGGAATGAGCAGTTCTTC.

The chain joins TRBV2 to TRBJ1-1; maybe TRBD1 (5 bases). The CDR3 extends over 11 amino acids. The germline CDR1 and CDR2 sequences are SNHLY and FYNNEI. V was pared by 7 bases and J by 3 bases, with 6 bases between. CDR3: CASIGDTEAFF. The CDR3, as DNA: TGTGCCAGCATAGGGGACACTGAAGCTTTCTTT. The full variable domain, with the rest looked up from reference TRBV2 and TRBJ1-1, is EPEVTQTPSHQVTQMGQEVILRCVPISNHLYFYWYRQILGQKVEFLVSFYNNEISEKSEIFDDQFSVERPDGSNFTLKIRSTKLEDSAMYFCASIGDTEAFFGQGTRLTVV.

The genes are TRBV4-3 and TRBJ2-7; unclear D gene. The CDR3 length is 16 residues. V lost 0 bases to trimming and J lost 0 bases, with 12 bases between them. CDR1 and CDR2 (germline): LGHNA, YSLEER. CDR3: CASSQEKGSGSYEQYF. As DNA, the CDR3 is TGCGCCAGCAGCCAAGAAAAAGGATCGGGCTCCTACGAGCAGTACTTC.

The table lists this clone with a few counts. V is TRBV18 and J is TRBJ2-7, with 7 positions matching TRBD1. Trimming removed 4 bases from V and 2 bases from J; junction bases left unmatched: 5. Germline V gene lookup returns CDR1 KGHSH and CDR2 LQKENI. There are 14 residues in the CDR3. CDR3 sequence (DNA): TGTGCCAGCTCACTTCGGACAGGCACCTACGAGCAGTACTTC. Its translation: CASSLRTGTYEQYF.

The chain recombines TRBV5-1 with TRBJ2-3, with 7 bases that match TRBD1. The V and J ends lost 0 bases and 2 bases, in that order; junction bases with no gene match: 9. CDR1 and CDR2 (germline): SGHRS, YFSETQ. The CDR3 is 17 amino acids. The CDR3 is CASSLGETGIVTDTQYF. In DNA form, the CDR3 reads TGCGCCAGCAGCTTGGGGGAGACAGGGATAGTCACAGATACGCAGTATTTT.

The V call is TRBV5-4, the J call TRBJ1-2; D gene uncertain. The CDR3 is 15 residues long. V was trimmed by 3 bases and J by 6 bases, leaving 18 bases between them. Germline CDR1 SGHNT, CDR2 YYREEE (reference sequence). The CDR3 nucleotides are TGTGCCAGCAGCTACCCGGGAAGGGCGCAGGATGGCTACACCTTC. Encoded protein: CASSYPGRAQDGYTF. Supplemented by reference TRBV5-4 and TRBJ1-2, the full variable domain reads ETGVTQSPTHLIKTRGQQVTLRCSSQSGHNTVSWYQQALGQGPQFIFQYYREEENGRGNFPPRFSGLQFPNYSSELNVNALELDDSALYLCASSYPGRAQDGYTFGSGTRLTVV.

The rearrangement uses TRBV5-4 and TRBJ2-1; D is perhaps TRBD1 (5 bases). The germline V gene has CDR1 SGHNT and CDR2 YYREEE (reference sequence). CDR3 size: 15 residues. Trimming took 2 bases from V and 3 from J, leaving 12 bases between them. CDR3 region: CASSFSTAVYNEQFF. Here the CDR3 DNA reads TGTGCCAGCAGCTTTTCGACAGCTGTCTACAATGAGCAGTTCTTC.

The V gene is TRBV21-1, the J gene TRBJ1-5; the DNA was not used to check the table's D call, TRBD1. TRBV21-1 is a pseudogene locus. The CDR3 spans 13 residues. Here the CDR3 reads CASSDRGPQPQHF. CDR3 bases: TGTGCCAGCAGCGACAGGGGGCCTCAGCCCCAGCATTTT.

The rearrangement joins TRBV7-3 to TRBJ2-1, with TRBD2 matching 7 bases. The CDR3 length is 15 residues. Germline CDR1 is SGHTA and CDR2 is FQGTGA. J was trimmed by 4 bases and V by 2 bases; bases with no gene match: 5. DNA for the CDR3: TGTGCCAGCAGCTTAGAAGCGGGGCCTTACAATGAGCAGTTCTTC. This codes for CASSLEAGPYNEQFF.

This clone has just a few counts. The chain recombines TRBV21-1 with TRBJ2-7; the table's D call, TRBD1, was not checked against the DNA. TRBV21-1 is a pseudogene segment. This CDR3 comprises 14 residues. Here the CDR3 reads CASKTTGGSYEQYF. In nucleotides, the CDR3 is TGTGCCAGCAAGACGACAGGGGGCTCCTACGAGCAGTACTTC.

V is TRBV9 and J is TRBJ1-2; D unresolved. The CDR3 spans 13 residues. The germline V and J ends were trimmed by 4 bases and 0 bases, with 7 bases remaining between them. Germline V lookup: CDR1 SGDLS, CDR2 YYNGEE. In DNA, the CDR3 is TGTGCCAGCAGCACCGGGACTAACTATGGCTACACCTTC. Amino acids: CASSTGTNYGYTF.

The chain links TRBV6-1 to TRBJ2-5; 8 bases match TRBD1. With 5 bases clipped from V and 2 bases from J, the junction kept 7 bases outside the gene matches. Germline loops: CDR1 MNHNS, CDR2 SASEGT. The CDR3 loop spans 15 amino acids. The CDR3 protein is CASSSGQGNQETQYF. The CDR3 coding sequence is TGTGCCAGCAGTTCCGGACAGGGAAATCAAGAGACCCAGTACTTC.

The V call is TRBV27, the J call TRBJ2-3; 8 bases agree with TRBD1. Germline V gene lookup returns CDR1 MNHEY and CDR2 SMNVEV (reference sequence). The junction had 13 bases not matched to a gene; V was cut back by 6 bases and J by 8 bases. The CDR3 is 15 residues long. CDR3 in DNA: TGTGCCAGCAGCAGGATGGACAGGGATTTTGGTACGCAGTATTTT. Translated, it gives CASSRMDRDFGTQYF.

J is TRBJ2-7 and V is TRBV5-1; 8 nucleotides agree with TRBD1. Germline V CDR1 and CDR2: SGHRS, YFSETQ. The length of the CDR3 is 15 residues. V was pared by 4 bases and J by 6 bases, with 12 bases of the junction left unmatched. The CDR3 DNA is TGCGCCAGCAGCCCGGACGGTGACAGGGGTCTCGAGCAGTACTTC. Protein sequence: CASSPDGDRGLEQYF.

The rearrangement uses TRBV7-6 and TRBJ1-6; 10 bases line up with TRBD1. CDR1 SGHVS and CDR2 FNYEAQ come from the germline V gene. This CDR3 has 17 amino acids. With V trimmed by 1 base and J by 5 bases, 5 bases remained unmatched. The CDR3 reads CASSLDGTGADNSPLHF. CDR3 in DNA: TGTGCCAGCAGCTTAGATGGGACAGGGGCTGATAATTCACCCCTCCACTTT.

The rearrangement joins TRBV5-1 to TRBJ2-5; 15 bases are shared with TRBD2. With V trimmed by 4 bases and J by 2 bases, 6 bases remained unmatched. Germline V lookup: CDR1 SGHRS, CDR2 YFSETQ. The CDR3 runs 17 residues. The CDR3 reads CASSPGLAGGRQETQYF. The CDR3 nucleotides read TGCGCCAGCAGCCCCGGACTAGCGGGGGGGCGGCAAGAGACCCAGTACTTC.

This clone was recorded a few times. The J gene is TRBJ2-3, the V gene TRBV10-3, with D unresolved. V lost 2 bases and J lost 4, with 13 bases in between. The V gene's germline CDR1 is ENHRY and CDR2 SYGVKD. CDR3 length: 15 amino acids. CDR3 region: CAISELRSGPDTQYF. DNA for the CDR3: TGTGCCATCAGTGAGCTTAGATCGGGTCCAGATACGCAGTATTTT.

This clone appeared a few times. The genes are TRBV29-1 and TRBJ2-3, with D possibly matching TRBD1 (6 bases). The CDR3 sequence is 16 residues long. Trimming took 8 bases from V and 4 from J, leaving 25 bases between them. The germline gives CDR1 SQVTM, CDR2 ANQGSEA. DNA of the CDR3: TGCAGCTCCTATGAGAGACTACAGGGTCTCTCAGATACGCAGTATTTT. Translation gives CSSYERLQGLSDTQYF.

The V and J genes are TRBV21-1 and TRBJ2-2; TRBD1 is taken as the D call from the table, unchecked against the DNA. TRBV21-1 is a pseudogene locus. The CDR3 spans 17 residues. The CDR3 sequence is CASSKCRPDRFTGELFF. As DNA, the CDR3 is TGTGCCAGCAGCAAATGTAGGCCCGACAGGTTCACCGGGGAGCTGTTTTTT.

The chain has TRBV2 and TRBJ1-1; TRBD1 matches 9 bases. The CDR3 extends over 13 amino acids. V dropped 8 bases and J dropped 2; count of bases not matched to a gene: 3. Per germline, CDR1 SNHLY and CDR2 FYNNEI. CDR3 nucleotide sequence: TGTGCCAGCGGGACAGGGTATAACACTGAAGCTTTCTTT. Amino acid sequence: CASGTGYNTEAFF. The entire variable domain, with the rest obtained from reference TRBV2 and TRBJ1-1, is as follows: EPEVTQTPSHQVTQMGQEVILRCVPISNHLYFYWYRQILGQKVEFLVSFYNNEISEKSEIFDDQFSVERPDGSNFTLKIRSTKLEDSAMYFCASGTGYNTEAFFGQGTRLTVV.

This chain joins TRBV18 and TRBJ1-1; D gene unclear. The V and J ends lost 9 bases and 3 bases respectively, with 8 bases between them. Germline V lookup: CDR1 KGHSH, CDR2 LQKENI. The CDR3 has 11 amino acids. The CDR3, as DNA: TGTGCCAGTACTAGGGACACTGAAGCTTTCTTT. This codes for CASTRDTEAFF.

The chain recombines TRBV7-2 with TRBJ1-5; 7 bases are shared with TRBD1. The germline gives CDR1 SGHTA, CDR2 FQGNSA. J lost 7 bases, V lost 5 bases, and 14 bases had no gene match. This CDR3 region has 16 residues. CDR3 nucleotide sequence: TGTGCCAGCAGCCCCCAGTTGGAGGGGGCTCGGCAGCCCCAGCATTTT. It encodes CASSPQLEGARQPQHF.